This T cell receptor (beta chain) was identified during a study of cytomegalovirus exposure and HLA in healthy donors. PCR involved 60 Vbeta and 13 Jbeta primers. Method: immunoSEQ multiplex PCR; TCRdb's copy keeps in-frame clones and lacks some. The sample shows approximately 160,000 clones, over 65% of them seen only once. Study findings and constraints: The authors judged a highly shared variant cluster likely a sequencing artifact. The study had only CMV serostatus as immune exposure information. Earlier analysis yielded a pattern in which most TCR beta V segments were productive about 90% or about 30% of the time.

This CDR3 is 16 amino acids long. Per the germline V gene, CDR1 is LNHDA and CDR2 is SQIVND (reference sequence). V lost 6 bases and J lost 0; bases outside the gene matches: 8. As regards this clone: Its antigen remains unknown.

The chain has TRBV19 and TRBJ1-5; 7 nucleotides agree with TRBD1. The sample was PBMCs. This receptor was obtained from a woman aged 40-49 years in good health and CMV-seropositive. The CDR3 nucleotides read TGTGCCAGTAGCTCACAGGGGCCCGATAGCAATCAGCCCCAGCATTTT. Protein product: CASSSQGPDSNQPQHF. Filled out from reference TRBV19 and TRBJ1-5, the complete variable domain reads DGGITQSPKYLFRKEGQNVTLSCEQNLNHDAMYWYRQDPGQGLRLIYYSQIVNDFQKGDIAEGYSVSREKKESFPLTVTSAQKNPTAFYLCASSSQGPDSNQPQHFGDGTRLSIL.